This TCR beta chain came from a study of T cell responses to AZD1222 COVID-19 vaccine. Study-level findings and limits: Donors were chiefly white British, with a greater number of females, and clonal diversity was perhaps underestimated.

This CDR3 is built from 15 residues. Germline lookup yields CDR1 MGHRA and CDR2 YSYEKL. V lost 1 base and J lost 2; bases outside the gene matches: 2. The method was immunoSEQ multiplex PCR; TCRdb's version includes in-frame clones alone and lacks a portion of them. Of 150,000 to 200,000 clones in the sample, roughly 90% were seen once. In the case of this clone: Its specificity is unknown.

The origin of this receptor is an adult in good health. Sequencing was performed on peripheral blood, taken on day 0 of AZD1222 vaccination. The chain links TRBV4-1 to TRBJ2-7; 10 nucleotides line up with TRBD2. CDR3: CASSQGTSGAYEQYF. CDR3 nucleotide sequence: TGCGCCAGCAGCCAAGGGACTAGCGGTGCCTACGAGCAGTACTTC.